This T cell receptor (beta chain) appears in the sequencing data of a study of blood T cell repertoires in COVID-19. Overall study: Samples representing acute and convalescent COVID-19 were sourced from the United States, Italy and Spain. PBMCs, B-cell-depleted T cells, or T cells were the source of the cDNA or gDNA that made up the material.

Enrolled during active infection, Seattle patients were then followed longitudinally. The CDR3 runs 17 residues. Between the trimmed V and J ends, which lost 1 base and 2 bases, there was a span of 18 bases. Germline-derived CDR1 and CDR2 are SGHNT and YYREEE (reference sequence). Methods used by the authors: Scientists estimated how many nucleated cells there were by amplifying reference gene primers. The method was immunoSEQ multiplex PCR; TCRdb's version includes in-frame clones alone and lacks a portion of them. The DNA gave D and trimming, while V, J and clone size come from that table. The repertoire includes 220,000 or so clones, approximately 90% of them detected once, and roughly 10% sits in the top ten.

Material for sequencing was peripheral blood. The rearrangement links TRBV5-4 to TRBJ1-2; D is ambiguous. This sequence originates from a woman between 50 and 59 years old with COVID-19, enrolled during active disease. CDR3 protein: CASSLRPFVGANYGYTF. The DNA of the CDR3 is TGTGCCAGCAGCTTGCGACCCTTCGTGGGAGCAAACTATGGCTACACCTTC.